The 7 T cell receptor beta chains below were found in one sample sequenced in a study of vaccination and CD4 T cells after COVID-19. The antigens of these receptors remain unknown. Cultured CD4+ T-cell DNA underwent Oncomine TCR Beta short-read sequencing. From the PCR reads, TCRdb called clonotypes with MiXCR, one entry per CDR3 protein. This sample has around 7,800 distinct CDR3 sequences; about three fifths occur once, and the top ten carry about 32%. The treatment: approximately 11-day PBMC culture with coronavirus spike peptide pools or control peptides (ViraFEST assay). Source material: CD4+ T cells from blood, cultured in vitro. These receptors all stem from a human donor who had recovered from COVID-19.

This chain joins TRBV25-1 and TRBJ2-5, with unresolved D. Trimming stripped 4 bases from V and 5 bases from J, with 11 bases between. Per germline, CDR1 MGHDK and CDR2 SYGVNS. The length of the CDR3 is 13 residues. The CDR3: CASSVGSLETQYF. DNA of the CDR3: TGTGCCAGCAGTGTTGGCTCGTTGGAGACCCAGTACTTC.

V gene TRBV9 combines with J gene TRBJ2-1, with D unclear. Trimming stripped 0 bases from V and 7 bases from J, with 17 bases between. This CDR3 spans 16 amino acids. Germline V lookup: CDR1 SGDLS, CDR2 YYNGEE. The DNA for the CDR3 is TGTGCCAGCAGCGTAGTAGGAGACCTATATGAGAATGAGCAGTTCTTC. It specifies CASSVVGDLYENEQFF. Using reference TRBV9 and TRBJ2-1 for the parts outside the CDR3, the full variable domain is DSGVTQTPKHLITATGQRVTLRCSPRSGDLSVYWYQQSLDQGLQFLIQYYNGEERAKGNILERFSAQQFPDLHSELNLSSLELGDSALYFCASSVVGDLYENEQFFGPGTRLTVL.

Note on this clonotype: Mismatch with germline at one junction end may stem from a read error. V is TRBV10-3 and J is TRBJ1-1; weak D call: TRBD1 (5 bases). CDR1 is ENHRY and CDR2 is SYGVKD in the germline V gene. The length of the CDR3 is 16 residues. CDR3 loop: CAIKRGFGGRNSEAFF. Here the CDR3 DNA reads TGTGCCATCAAGAGGGGTTTCGGGGGTCGGAACTCTGAAGCTTTCTTT.

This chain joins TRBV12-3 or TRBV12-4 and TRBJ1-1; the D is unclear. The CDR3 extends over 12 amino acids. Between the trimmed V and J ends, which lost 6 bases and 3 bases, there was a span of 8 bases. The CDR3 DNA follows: TGTGCCAGCAGCCGGGCGTACACTGAAGCTTTCTTT. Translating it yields CASSRAYTEAFF.

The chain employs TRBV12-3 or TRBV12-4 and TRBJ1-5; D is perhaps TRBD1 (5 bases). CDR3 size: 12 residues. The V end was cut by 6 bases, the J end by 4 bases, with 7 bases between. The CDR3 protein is CASSDRNQPQHF. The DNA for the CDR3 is TGTGCCAGCAGCGACAGAAATCAGCCCCAGCATTTT.

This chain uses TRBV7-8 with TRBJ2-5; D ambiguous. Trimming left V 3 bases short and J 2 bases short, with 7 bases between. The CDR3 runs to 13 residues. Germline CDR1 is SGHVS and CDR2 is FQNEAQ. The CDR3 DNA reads TGTGCCAGCAGCTTTTTCAGGCAAGAGACCCAGTACTTC. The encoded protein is CASSFFRQETQYF.

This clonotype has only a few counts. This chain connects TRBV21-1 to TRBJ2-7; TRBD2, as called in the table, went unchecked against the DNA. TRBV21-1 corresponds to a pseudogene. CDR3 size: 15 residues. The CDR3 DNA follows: TGTGCCAGCAGCAATAAAACTAGCCCAGGGTTCGAGCAGTACTTC. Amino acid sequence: CASSNKTSPGFEQYF.